This T cell receptor beta chain was recorded in a study of blood T cells in healthy people across ages. After removal of 6 bases from V and 0 bases from J, the junction contained 8 bases not matched to a gene. Germline CDR1 reads SGHTA; CDR2 reads FQGNSA. This CDR3 has 16 residues. The authors ran a second PCR of roughly 6 to 11 cycles using a sample-barcoded 5' primer and a J-beta primer mix. TCRdb ran MiXCR on the 5' RACE reads and lists one entry per CDR3 protein. In the table there are 600,000 to 1,000,000 distinct CDR3 sequences, nearly 60% of which are singletons. The rearrangement joins TRBV7-2 to TRBJ2-1; TRBD2 aligns across 7 bases. The sample was blood. The sequence came from a man aged 25-45 years in good health. The CDR3 DNA follows: TGTGCCAGCAGATCAGGCGGCGGGAGCTCCTACAATGAGCAGTTCTTC. Protein product: CASRSGGGSSYNEQFF.